This passage covers 28 T cell receptor beta chains from one sample sequenced in a study of cytomegalovirus exposure and HLA in healthy donors. This PCR relied on a set of 60 Vbeta primers and 13 Jbeta primers. The data were produced by immunoSEQ multiplex PCR, yet TCRdb's version contains in-frame clones alone and is incomplete. Of 130,000 to 150,000 clones in the sample, over 65% are singletons; the top ten hold approximately 13%. Sequencing was performed on PBMCs. These receptors all come from a man aged 35 to 55 in good health and CMV-seropositive.

This clone was recorded a few times. The chain recombines TRBV15 with TRBJ2-3; 8 positions match TRBD2. The germline CDR1 and CDR2 sequences are LNHNV and YYDKDF (reference sequence). With 0 bases clipped from V and 3 bases from J, the junction kept 5 bases outside the gene matches. CDR3 length: 16 amino acids. The CDR3 protein is CATSRDRGLGTDTQYF. As DNA, the CDR3 is TGTGCCACCAGCAGAGACCGGGGACTAGGGACAGATACGCAGTATTTT.

A single count supports this clone. The rearrangement joins TRBV7-8 to TRBJ2-7; 8 bases match TRBD2. CDR1 is SGHVS, CDR2 FQNEAQ, per germline. The CDR3 runs to 16 residues. The V gene end was trimmed by 0 bases and the J gene end by 3 bases; junction bases not matched to a gene: 7. The CDR3 region is CASSLATVGTSYEQYF. The CDR3 DNA reads as TGTGCCAGCAGCTTAGCGACGGTCGGGACTAGCTACGAGCAGTACTTC.

The gene calls are TRBV5-1 and TRBJ1-2; maybe TRBD1 (6 bases). The ends were cut back, 4 bases at V and 1 base at J, with 11 bases in the middle. The CDR3 is 14 amino acids. CDR1 and CDR2 (germline): SGHRS, YFSETQ. The CDR3 region is CASSLSGVNYGYTF. Here the CDR3 DNA reads TGCGCCAGCAGCCTGTCAGGGGTTAACTATGGCTACACCTTC. The entire variable domain, with the rest obtained from reference TRBV5-1 and TRBJ1-2, is as follows: KAGVTQTPRYLIKTRGQQVTLSCSPISGHRSVSWYQQTPGQGLQFLFEYFSETQRNKGNFPGRFSGRQFSNSRSEMNVSTLELGDSALYLCASSLSGVNYGYTFGSGTRLTVV.

This sequence joins TRBV5-8 and TRBJ1-5; D is ambiguous. Trimming took 2 bases from V and 0 from J, leaving 9 bases between them. In germline, CDR1 is SGHTS, CDR2 YDEGEE. CDR3 size: 15 residues. The CDR3 region has the DNA TGTGCCAGCAGCTTCCGGGGATATAGCAATCAGCCCCAGCATTTT. Amino acids: CASSFRGYSNQPQHF.

The chain is built from TRBV10-3 and TRBJ2-1; D may be TRBD2 (6 bases). The ends were cut back, 3 bases at V and 5 bases at J, with 11 bases in the middle. Germline V gene data show CDR1 as ENHRY and CDR2 as SYGVKD. This CDR3 region has 14 residues. CDR3 nucleotide sequence: TGTGCCATCAGTGACGGGGGATTCGACAATGAGCAGTTCTTC. Translation gives CAISDGGFDNEQFF.

This clone has just one count. V gene TRBV5-5 combines with J gene TRBJ2-7, with 8 bases matching TRBD1. This CDR3 comprises 14 residues. Germline V gives CDR1 SGHKS, CDR2 YYEKEE (reference sequence). With 2 bases clipped from V and 4 bases from J, the junction kept 5 bases outside the gene matches. This CDR3 is CASSFGQGRYEQYF. CDR3 bases: TGTGCCAGCAGCTTTGGACAGGGTCGGTACGAGCAGTACTTC.

The chain joins TRBV7-2 to TRBJ2-5, with a possible D match to TRBD1 (5 bases). Trimming removed 7 bases from V and 4 bases from J, with 13 bases in between. Germline CDR1 and CDR2: SGHTA and FQGNSA. The CDR3 is 13 amino acids. CDR3 nucleotides: TGTGCCAGCAACACAGGTTTTCGAGAGACCCAGTACTTC. Translated, it gives CASNTGFRETQYF.

The chain combines TRBV28 with TRBJ2-3; 9 bases map to TRBD2. V lost 9 bases, J lost 3 bases, and 4 bases stayed unmatched. CDR1 and CDR2 (germline): MDHEN, SYDVKM. This CDR3 contains 13 residues. The CDR3 loop is CASLAGATDTQYF. The CDR3 nucleotides read TGTGCCAGTTTAGCGGGAGCGACAGATACGCAGTATTTT.

The V and J genes are TRBV5-6 and TRBJ1-2; 8 bases agree with TRBD1. CDR1 is SGHDT and CDR2 is YYEEEE in the germline V gene. Losses at the gene ends were 4 bases for V and 3 bases for J; bases not matched to a gene: 11. CDR3 length: 16 residues. The CDR3 DNA reads as TGTGCCAGCAGCCAAACTCCGGGACAGGATTACTATGGCTACACCTTC. It is translated as CASSQTPGQDYYGYTF.

The chain combines TRBV7-2 with TRBJ2-1; 7 nucleotides line up with TRBD2. CDR3 length: 15 residues. Germline CDR1 reads SGHTA; CDR2 reads FQGNSA. Trimming took 5 bases from V and 3 from J; bases not matched to a gene: 7. Here the CDR3 DNA reads TGTGCCAGCAGCCCCCCGGGCGGGGGCTACAATGAGCAGTTCTTC. Protein sequence: CASSPPGGGYNEQFF.

The J gene is TRBJ2-5, the V gene TRBV18, with 8 bases identical to TRBD2. The DNA end favors TRBJ2-7, so the J call may be wrong. The CDR3 length is 14 residues. Germline CDR1 and CDR2: KGHSH and LQKENI. The CDR3: CASSPTAGDYEQYF. The DNA of the CDR3 is TGTGCCAGCTCACCAACAGCGGGAGACTACGAGCAGTACTTC.

V and J are TRBV25-1 and TRBJ1-6, with D perhaps matching TRBD1 (6 bases). The CDR3 totals 14 residues. Trimming pared 4 bases from V and 3 bases from J, leaving 7 bases between. Germline-derived CDR1 and CDR2 are MGHDK and SYGVNS. CDR3 DNA sequence: TGTGCCAGCAGTGGAGGGGGCTATAATTCACCCCTCCACTTT. As protein: CASSGGGYNSPLHF. The full variable domain, rest sourced from reference TRBV25-1 and TRBJ1-6, is EADIYQTPRYLVIGTGKKITLECSQTMGHDKMYWYQQDPGMELHLIHYSYGVNSTEKGDLSSESTVSRIRTEHFPLTLESARPSHTSQYLCASSGGGYNSPLHFGNGTRLTVT.

The table lists this clone with a few counts. The V gene is TRBV9, the J gene TRBJ2-3; D gene unclear. This CDR3 is 13 amino acids long. Trimming stripped 3 bases from V and 4 bases from J, with 9 bases between. Germline CDR1 and CDR2: SGDLS and YYNGEE. Here the CDR3 DNA reads TGTGCCAGCAGCGCCCTCCTCGCAGATACGCAGTATTTT. Its protein product is CASSALLADTQYF. The variable domain in full, with the rest retrieved from reference TRBV9 and TRBJ2-3, is DSGVTQTPKHLITATGQRVTLRCSPRSGDLSVYWYQQSLDQGLQFLIQYYNGEERAKGNILERFSAQQFPDLHSELNLSSLELGDSALYFCASSALLADTQYFGPGTRLTVL.

The chain recombines TRBV6-5 with TRBJ1-2; 8 bases agree with TRBD1. CDR3 size: 15 residues. The germline gives CDR1 MNHEY, CDR2 SVGAGI. Unmatched junction bases numbered 6, after V lost 0 bases and J lost 6 bases. The CDR3 sequence is CASSYSARGQNGYTF. The CDR3 coding sequence is TGTGCCAGCAGTTACTCGGCCAGGGGGCAGAATGGCTACACCTTC.

CDR3 nucleotide sequence: TGCGCCAGCAGCCTACGGGACTACTACACAGATACGCAGTATTTT. Protein: CASSLRDYYTDTQYF. The rearrangement links TRBV5-1 to TRBJ2-3, with 7 bases matching TRBD2. Trimming took 4 bases from V and 2 from J; bases not matched to a gene: 7. CDR1 SGHRS and CDR2 YFSETQ come from the germline V gene. CDR3 length: 15 residues.

The chain carries TRBV18 and TRBJ2-7, with TRBD1 as a possible D gene (6 bases). With 6 bases removed from V and 2 bases from J, the gap between germline ends came to 20 bases. The CDR3 runs to 16 residues. Germline values: CDR1 KGHSH, CDR2 LQKENI. The CDR3 coding sequence is TGTGCCAGCTCCCCGCAACAGGGTACCCCTACCTACGAGCAGTACTTC. Encoded protein: CASSPQQGTPTYEQYF.

This chain connects TRBV4-3 to TRBJ2-2; weak D call: TRBD2 (6 bases). Between the trimmed V and J ends, which lost 4 bases and 4 bases, there was a span of 13 bases. The CDR3 covers 15 residues. CDR1 is LGHNA and CDR2 is YSLEER in the germline V gene. This CDR3 is CASSRLVSGTGELFF. CDR3 bases: TGCGCCAGCAGCCGACTAGTTAGTGGCACCGGGGAGCTGTTTTTT.

The count of this clone is one. Germline and junction disagree at one end, which may indicate a read error. The genes are TRBV5-6 and TRBJ2-6; D might be TRBD1 (5 bases). This CDR3 has 17 residues. CDR1 SGHDT and CDR2 YYEEEE come from the germline V gene. CDR3 protein: CASSLGLLTPGANGLTF. The CDR3 DNA is TGTGCCAGCAGCTTGGGGCTGCTGACTCCTGGGGCCAACGGCCTGACTTTC.

The chain has TRBV15 and TRBJ2-7, with TRBD1 identical over 9 bases. The V and J ends lost 0 bases and 11 bases, in that order; junction bases with no gene match: 5. Germline V gives CDR1 LNHNV, CDR2 YYDKDF (reference sequence). CDR3 length: 13 residues. The CDR3 DNA reads as TGTGCCACCAGCAGAGATCCAGGACAGGGGAAGTACTTC. As protein: CATSRDPGQGKYF. Drawing the rest from reference TRBV15 and TRBJ2-7, the complete variable domain is DAMVIQNPRYQVTQFGKPVTLSCSQTLNHNVMYWYQQKSSQAPKLLFHYYDKDFNNEADTPDNFQSRRPNTSFCFLDIRSPGLGDTAMYLCATSRDPGQGKYFGPGTRLTVT.

The rearrangement uses TRBV12-5 and TRBJ2-3; maybe TRBD1 (6 bases). The CDR3 loop spans 15 amino acids. Germline V gives CDR1 LGHNT, CDR2 FRNRAP. Trimming shortened V by 5 bases and J by 7 bases, and 19 bases separated the two germline ends. The CDR3 loop reads CASGLGTLNLYTQYF. The CDR3 nucleotides read TGTGCTAGTGGTCTAGGGACACTCAACCTGTATACGCAGTATTTT. The variable domain in full, with the rest retrieved from reference TRBV12-5 and TRBJ2-3, is DARVTQTPRHKVTEMGQEVTMRCQPILGHNTVFWYRQTMMQGLELLAYFRNRAPLDDSGMPKDRFSAEMPDATLATLKIQPSEPRDSAVYFCASGLGTLNLYTQYFGPGTRLTVL.

The chain links TRBV7-9 to TRBJ2-1; TRBD1 agrees at 11 bases. The V gene's germline CDR1 is SEHNR and CDR2 FQNEAQ (reference sequence). CDR3 length: 17 residues. The V gene end was trimmed by 7 bases and the J gene end by 7 bases; junction bases not matched to a gene: 15. Here the CDR3 DNA reads TGTGCCAGCACCTCGCCGGAGCCCGGACAGGGGGCGAATGAGCAGTTCTTC. Translation gives CASTSPEPGQGANEQFF.

The chain joins TRBV5-6 to TRBJ1-2, with 7 bases that match TRBD1. The J segment lost 4 bases and the V segment lost 2 bases, leaving 11 bases of the junction unmatched. The CDR3 is 16 amino acids. The germline gives CDR1 SGHDT, CDR2 YYEEEE. This chain's CDR3 is CASSLRLRQGVYGYTF. CDR3 bases: TGTGCCAGCAGCTTAAGACTGCGACAGGGAGTCTATGGCTACACCTTC.

This clone was detected only a few times. The chain recombines TRBV29-1 with TRBJ2-2, with 9 nucleotides matching TRBD1. Germline V gives CDR1 SQVTM, CDR2 ANQGSEA. CDR3 length: 14 residues. V shed 6 bases, J shed 7 bases, and the junction held 9 bases outside the gene matches. In DNA, the CDR3 is TGCAGCGTCAAACAGGGGGCGTCCATCGGGGAGCTGTTTTTT. This gives the protein CSVKQGASIGELFF.

The chain is built from TRBV15 and TRBJ2-2; D is unclear. V lost 5 bases and J lost 8, with 9 bases in between. CDR1 is LNHNV, CDR2 YYDKDF, per germline (reference sequence). The CDR3 is 12 amino acids. CDR3 amino acids: CATSVERGELFF. The CDR3 nucleotides read TGTGCCACCAGCGTCGAGAGGGGGGAGCTGTTTTTT. The full variable domain, rest sourced from reference TRBV15 and TRBJ2-2, is DAMVIQNPRYQVTQFGKPVTLSCSQTLNHNVMYWYQQKSSQAPKLLFHYYDKDFNNEADTPDNFQSRRPNTSFCFLDIRSPGLGDTAMYLCATSVERGELFFGEGSRLTVL.

The chain carries TRBV28 and TRBJ2-7; D may be TRBD1 (6 bases). This CDR3 comprises 12 residues. Germline-derived CDR1 and CDR2 are MDHEN and SYDVKM. The germline V and J ends were trimmed by 1 base and 7 bases, with 8 bases remaining between them. CDR3 nucleotide sequence: TGTGCCAGCAGTTTATCTAGGGGGGAGCAGTACTTC. This gives the protein CASSLSRGEQYF.

V and J are TRBV9 and TRBJ1-1, with TRBD1 identical over 8 bases. Germline assignment: CDR1 SGDLS and CDR2 YYNGEE. V shed 2 bases, J shed 8 bases, and the junction held 2 bases outside the gene matches. The CDR3 has 12 residues. DNA of the CDR3: TGTGCCAGCAGCGTCCCAGGGGGCGAAGCTTTCTTT. It encodes CASSVPGGEAFF. Filled out from reference TRBV9 and TRBJ1-1, the complete variable domain reads DSGVTQTPKHLITATGQRVTLRCSPRSGDLSVYWYQQSLDQGLQFLIQYYNGEERAKGNILERFSAQQFPDLHSELNLSSLELGDSALYFCASSVPGGEAFFGQGTRLTVV.

The chain joins TRBV10-1 to TRBJ1-3; no reliable D call. Trimming pared 5 bases from V and 0 bases from J, leaving 5 bases between. The V gene's germline CDR1 is WNHNN and CDR2 SYGVQD (reference sequence). The CDR3 spans 13 residues. In DNA, the CDR3 is TGCGCCAGCAGTCACAGCTCTGGAAACACCATATATTTT. Protein sequence: CASSHSSGNTIYF.

The genes are TRBV19 and TRBJ1-4, with D possibly matching TRBD1 (5 bases). The CDR3 totals 15 residues. CDR1 and CDR2 (germline): LNHDA, SQIVND (reference sequence). Trimming stripped 10 bases from V and 4 bases from J, with 19 bases between. DNA of the CDR3: TGTGCCACTAAAGGGGTGGCCAGCTTTAATGAAAAACTGTTTTTT. This translates into CATKGVASFNEKLFF.